This TCR beta chain originates from a study of radiation and T cells in renal cell carcinoma. Study-wide results and caveats: Baseline intratumoral clonotype presence is unknown without pretreatment biopsies.

Using immunoSEQ multiplex PCR, the repertoire was profiled, and TCRdb retains in-frame clones only, with some absent. The data show some 120,000 clones, about four fifths seen once. On this clone itself: The antigen is undetermined.

Germline CDR1 reads SQVTM; CDR2 reads ANQGSEA. The CDR3 contains 12 residues. The time point: baseline pretreatment blood. Treatment denoted: 15 Gy SBRT to primary tumor, nephrectomy 4 weeks later. Specimen: blood, collected from a patient whose treatment included radiotherapy and nephrectomy. This receptor was identified in a woman aged 55-69 years with renal cell carcinoma. The chain employs TRBV29-1 and TRBJ2-5; D call uncertain. The tail of the sequence fits TRBJ2-7 better, so the J call may be wrong. CDR3 sequence (DNA): TGCAGCGTTGAATATCCGCGCCGCGAGCAGTACTTC. Its translation is CSVEYPRREQYF.